Presented here are 27 T cell receptor beta chains from one specimen sequenced in a study of CXCR3-negative and CXCR3-positive naive CD8 T cells (dated 2019 in TCRdb). The antigens these receptors bind are not known. The study at large found these results: Compared with CXCR3-negative naive cells, CXCR3-positive naive cells had TRB CDR3s with higher hydrophobicity (lower Kidera factor 4), lower energy, and higher strength and volume indices.

The sequencing machine was a NextSeq 550. The Human TCR Profiling Kit (MiLaboratory) was used to make UMI-labeled 5' RACE TRB cDNA libraries. The reads, reprocessed by TCRdb, yield one row per CDR3 protein sequence and no DNA. This sample's records show roughly 140,000 distinct CDR3 sequences. The top ten clonotypes cover 0.25% to 0.3% of the sample. Sequencing was performed on naive CXCR3+ CD8+ T cells from blood. Taken with the paper, the label for cell subset or site translates to: CD45RO-CCR7+CD27+CD95- naive CD8+ T cells expressing CXCR3 (TNR3+). The receptor source for this set is a human donor in good health. Some clones in this sample may be carry-over from other donors' samples.

This chain links TRBV25-1 with TRBJ1-1; TCRdb's D call, TRBD1, is unchecked because there is no DNA. Germline CDR1 MGHDK, CDR2 SYGVNS. The CDR3 contains 12 residues. This chain's CDR3 is CASSDGDNRAFF.

The chain carries TRBV6-5 and TRBJ2-1. Germline CDR1 reads MNHEY; CDR2 reads SVGAGI. This CDR3 is built from 13 residues. CDR3 sequence: CASSWNARNEQFF.

The V gene is TRBV14, the J gene TRBJ2-3. The CDR3 has 18 residues. CDR1 SGHDN and CDR2 FVKESK come from the germline V gene. Here the CDR3 reads CASSQVGRGIESTDTQYF.

This sequence joins TRBV29-1 and TRBJ2-7. This CDR3 contains 15 residues. Germline lookup yields CDR1 SQVTM and CDR2 ANQGSEA. The CDR3 here is CSVDSGGRSEYEQYF.

This chain joins TRBV29-1 and TRBJ2-3; lacking DNA, the TRBD2 call made by TCRdb goes unchecked. CDR3 length: 14 amino acids. Germline CDR1 SQVTM, CDR2 ANQGSEA. The CDR3 protein is CSAYGGDSTDTQYF.

The chain links TRBV7-6 to TRBJ1-5. The CDR3 is made up of 14 amino acids. Germline V gives CDR1 SGHVS, CDR2 FNYEAQ. The CDR3 sequence is CASSPGPPPEPQHF.

The V and J genes are TRBV29-1 and TRBJ2-3; the TCRdb D gene call, TRBD2, has no DNA to confirm it. Germline lookup yields CDR1 SQVTM and CDR2 ANQGSEA. The CDR3 is 14 amino acids. The CDR3 region is CSAGRDYGTDTQYF.

This chain links TRBV29-1 with TRBJ2-7; checking the TCRdb D call of TRBD1 is not possible without DNA. In germline, CDR1 is SQVTM, CDR2 ANQGSEA. The CDR3 extends over 14 amino acids. The CDR3 protein is CSVVEANRDYEQYF.

This chain uses TRBV7-6 with TRBJ2-2; TCRdb designates TRBD1, a call that cannot be tested without DNA. This CDR3 has 16 amino acids. CDR1 and CDR2 (germline): SGHVS, FNYEAQ. The CDR3 here is CASSRRDRGLIGELFF.

V is TRBV19 and J is TRBJ2-1. Looked up from germline, CDR1 is LNHDA and CDR2 is SQIVND (reference sequence). The CDR3 totals 14 residues. The CDR3: CASSITPSYNEQFF.

This chain connects TRBV20-1 to TRBJ2-5. Looked up from germline, CDR1 is DFQATT and CDR2 is SNEGSKA (reference sequence). The CDR3 consists of 13 residues. The CDR3 reads CSARPRDQETQYF.

The rearrangement links TRBV12-3 or TRBV12-4 to TRBJ1-5. This CDR3 is 15 amino acids long. The CDR3 sequence: CASSSLDHSNQPQHF.

The rearrangement links TRBV29-1 to TRBJ2-5; TCRdb's D gene call, TRBD2, goes unchecked for lack of DNA. This CDR3 spans 13 amino acids. Germline assignment: CDR1 SQVTM and CDR2 ANQGSEA. The CDR3 sequence: CSVEVRGKETQYF.

The chain recombines TRBV7-2 with TRBJ2-3; TCRdb returns TRBD1, unconfirmable since there is no DNA. Germline V gene data show CDR1 as SGHTA and CDR2 as FQGNSA. The CDR3 contains 16 residues. CDR3 sequence reads: CASSSTPGRVTDTQYF.

CDR3 loop: CASSEALRGKETQYF. The genes are TRBV2 and TRBJ2-5; as DNA is missing, the TRBD2 call by TCRdb cannot be tested. CDR1 SNHLY and CDR2 FYNNEI come from the germline V gene. This CDR3 is built from 15 residues.

This chain's CDR3 is CASRDGTRPYEQYF. The V call is TRBV12-3 or TRBV12-4, the J call TRBJ2-7; TCRdb gives TRBD2 as the D gene, but with no DNA this cannot be confirmed. The CDR3 extends over 14 amino acids.

The genes are TRBV7-2 and TRBJ2-1; TCRdb designates TRBD2, a call that cannot be tested without DNA. Germline V gene lookup returns CDR1 SGHTA and CDR2 FQGNSA. The CDR3 has 21 amino acids. The CDR3 sequence is CASSLEAGGTLLQSSYNEQFF.

V usage is TRBV7-8 and J usage is TRBJ2-7. Germline V lookup: CDR1 SGHVS, CDR2 FQNEAQ. The CDR3 is 17 residues long. The CDR3 sequence is CASSLGQGRPSSYEQYF. The full variable domain, its missing parts supplied by reference TRBV7-8 and TRBJ2-7, is GAGVSQSPRYKVAKRGQDVALRCDPISGHVSLFWYQQALGQGPEFLTYFQNEAQLDKSGLPSDRFFAERPEGSVSTLKIQRTQQEDSAVYLCASSLGQGRPSSYEQYFGPGTRLTVT.

J is TRBJ2-5 and V is TRBV12-3 or TRBV12-4; TCRdb reports TRBD2, a call that lacks DNA to check it against. The CDR3 consists of 15 residues. The CDR3 protein is CASSPETSGQETQYF.

The chain carries TRBV7-2 and TRBJ1-1; as DNA is missing, the TRBD1 call by TCRdb cannot be tested. CDR1 is SGHTA and CDR2 is FQGNSA in the germline V gene. The CDR3 spans 15 residues. CDR3 loop: CASRHPTGGQVEAFF.

The V gene is TRBV29-1, the J gene TRBJ2-7; TCRdb lists TRBD1, though no DNA is available to test this call. Germline V gene lookup returns CDR1 SQVTM and CDR2 ANQGSEA. This CDR3 contains 13 residues. CDR3 sequence: CSFLLRGTYEQYF.

This chain links TRBV7-3 with TRBJ2-3; there is no DNA to check the TCRdb D call of TRBD1. This CDR3 has 14 residues. Germline V gives CDR1 SGHTA, CDR2 FQGTGA. This chain's CDR3 is CASSSGQGGDTQYF.

The V gene is TRBV4-3, the J gene TRBJ2-7; TCRdb designates TRBD1, a call that cannot be tested without DNA. There are 16 residues in the CDR3. Germline V gene data show CDR1 as LGHNA and CDR2 as YSLEER. The CDR3 protein is CASSQDWTGPSYEQYF.

The V call is TRBV6-5, the J call TRBJ2-7; TCRdb calls TRBD1, which cannot be checked without DNA. Germline V gene sequence: CDR1 MNHEY, CDR2 SVGAGI. This CDR3 contains 12 residues. The chain's CDR3 is CASSYDRLNQYF.

The chain employs TRBV5-1 and TRBJ2-1; TCRdb indicates TRBD2, and absent DNA this call remains unverified. CDR3 size: 16 residues. The germline CDR1 and CDR2 sequences are SGHRS and YFSETQ. This CDR3 reads CASSPGTSGRIHEQFF.

V is TRBV13 and J is TRBJ2-7; TCRdb's D call, TRBD1, is unchecked because there is no DNA. The germline V gene has CDR1 PRHDT and CDR2 FYEKMQ (reference sequence). The CDR3 is made up of 15 amino acids. CDR3 protein: CASSLGTGPAYEQYF.

The chain couples TRBV29-1 to TRBJ2-3; TCRdb's D call, TRBD1, is unchecked because there is no DNA. The CDR3 sequence is 15 residues long. The germline V gene has CDR1 SQVTM and CDR2 ANQGSEA. The CDR3 is CSVESGALHTDTQYF.